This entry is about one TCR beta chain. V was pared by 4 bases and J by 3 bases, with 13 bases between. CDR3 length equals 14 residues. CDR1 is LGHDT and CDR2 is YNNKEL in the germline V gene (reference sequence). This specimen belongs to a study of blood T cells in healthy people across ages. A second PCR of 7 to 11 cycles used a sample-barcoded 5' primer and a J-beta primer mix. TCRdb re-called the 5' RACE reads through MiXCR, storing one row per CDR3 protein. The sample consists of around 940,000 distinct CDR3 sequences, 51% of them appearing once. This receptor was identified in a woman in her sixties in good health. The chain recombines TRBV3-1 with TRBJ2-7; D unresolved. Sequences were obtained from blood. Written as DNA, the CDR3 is TGTGCCAGCAGCCCCGTTGGCCAGATCTACGAGCAGTACTTC. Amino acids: CASSPVGQIYEQYF.